Below are 19 T cell receptor beta chains sequenced from a single sample in a study of blood T cell repertoires in COVID-19. Profiled with immunoSEQ multiplex PCR; TCRdb holds only in-frame clones, not every one. The repertoire consists of over 150,000 clones, with 76% occurring once and the leading ten covering about 4%. Sequencing was done on a sample of peripheral blood. Receptor source: a woman over 75 with acute or convalescent COVID-19.

V usage is TRBV12-5 and J usage is TRBJ2-1; 7 bases fit TRBD1. J was trimmed by 8 bases and V by 1 base; bases with no gene match: 11. Germline CDR1 and CDR2: LGHNT and FRNRAP. The CDR3 has 16 amino acids. The CDR3 DNA sequence: TGTGCTAGTGGTTTGGGCCGGGACAGCAATATTGATGAGCAGTTCTTC. As protein: CASGLGRDSNIDEQFF.

The CDR3 reads CSVSQENYGYTF. The CDR3, as DNA: TGCAGCGTTAGTCAGGAAAACTATGGCTACACCTTC. The gene calls are TRBV29-1 and TRBJ1-2; D is unclear. In germline, CDR1 is SQVTM, CDR2 ANQGSEA. V was shortened by 5 bases and J by 2 bases, with 9 bases between the two germline ends. This CDR3 has 12 residues.

V and J are TRBV11-2 and TRBJ2-1; the match to TRBD2 covers 7 bases. The germline CDR1 and CDR2 sequences are SGHAT and FQNNGV. The CDR3 is 13 residues long. The V and J ends lost 2 bases and 10 bases, in that order; junction bases with no gene match: 5. CDR3 coding DNA: TGTGCCAGCAGCTTATCCCTAGCGGAAGAGCAGTTCTTC. This codes for CASSLSLAEEQFF.

This chain uses TRBV5-4 with TRBJ1-3, with 7 bases lining up with TRBD1. The CDR3 is made up of 16 amino acids. J was trimmed by 0 bases and V by 0 bases; bases with no gene match: 3. Germline V gene data show CDR1 as SGHNT and CDR2 as YYREEE (reference sequence). The CDR3 nucleotides are TGTGCCAGCAGCTTGGGACAGGGCCACTCTGGAAACACCATATATTTT. Translated, it gives CASSLGQGHSGNTIYF.

The rearrangement uses TRBV7-2 and TRBJ2-3; TRBD2 aligns across 8 bases. The ends lost 3 bases at V and 0 bases at J; junction bases unmatched: 8. Germline-derived CDR1 and CDR2 are SGHTA and FQGNSA. CDR3 length: 17 amino acids. The CDR3 loop reads CASSFKAGGGSTDTQYF. In DNA form, the CDR3 reads TGTGCCAGCAGCTTTAAGGCCGGGGGGGGCAGCACAGATACGCAGTATTTT.

The chain couples TRBV12-5 to TRBJ2-3; D not resolved. The germline V gene encodes CDR1 LGHNT and CDR2 FRNRAP. The CDR3 spans 13 residues. With 5 bases removed from V and 0 bases from J, the gap between germline ends came to 6 bases. CDR3 coding DNA: TGTGCTAGTGGTCAGACTAGCACAGATACGCAGTATTTT. Protein: CASGQTSTDTQYF.

The chain combines TRBV30 with TRBJ1-1, with D perhaps matching TRBD1 (5 bases). This CDR3 region has 12 residues. Looked up from germline, CDR1 is GTSNPN and CDR2 is SVGIG (reference sequence). V lost 3 bases and J lost 6, with 11 bases in between. The CDR3 coding sequence is TGTGCCTGGAGACGACAGTCTCCTGAAGCTTTCTTT. The encoded protein is CAWRRQSPEAFF.

The chain links TRBV4-2 to TRBJ1-5; 8 bases align to TRBD1. The germline V gene has CDR1 LGHNA and CDR2 YNFKEQ. Trimming at V came to 2 bases and at J to 5 bases, leaving 11 bases not matched to a gene. There are 17 residues in the CDR3. CDR3: CASSQSFGQGADQPQHF. Here the CDR3 DNA reads TGTGCCAGCAGCCAATCCTTCGGACAGGGTGCGGATCAGCCCCAGCATTTT.

The chain links TRBV5-8 to TRBJ2-5; 9 bases fit TRBD1. Germline CDR1 SGHTS, CDR2 YDEGEE. The CDR3 sequence is 17 residues long. J gave up 3 bases and V 3 bases, and 12 bases lay outside the gene matches. The CDR3 DNA is TGTGCCAGCAGCTGGATGGACAGGGGATCGGCCGAAGAGACCCAGTACTTC. It specifies CASSWMDRGSAEETQYF. The full variable domain, in which reference TRBV5-8 and TRBJ2-5 provide the parts outside the CDR3, is EAGVTQSPTHLIKTRGQQATLRCSPISGHTSVYWYQQALGLGLQFLLWYDEGEERNRGNFPPRFSGRQFPNYSSELNVNALELEDSALYLCASSWMDRGSAEETQYFGPGTRLLVL.

The CDR3 spells CASSSRRVNTEAFF. The CDR3, as DNA: TGTGCCAGCAGCTCAAGGAGGGTTAACACTGAAGCTTTCTTT. The chain uses TRBV14 and TRBJ1-1; D is unresolved. Germline V gene data show CDR1 as SGHDN and CDR2 as FVKESK. V lost 5 bases and J lost 2, with 12 bases in between. This CDR3 region has 14 residues.

J is TRBJ1-1 and V is TRBV4-3; 9 bases match TRBD1. The trim removed 4 bases at V and 5 bases at J, leaving 11 bases unmatched. This CDR3 is 16 amino acids long. Germline V gene data show CDR1 as LGHNA and CDR2 as YSLEER. The DNA for the CDR3 is TGCGCCAGCAGCCCGATTTCCGGGACAGGGCGGACTGAAGCTTTCTTT. Translating gives CASSPISGTGRTEAFF.

V is TRBV6-5 and J is TRBJ1-5; tentatively, D is TRBD1 (6 bases). Deletions cut 7 bases from V and 4 bases from J, with 17 bases between. There are 15 residues in the CDR3. Germline CDR1 reads MNHEY; CDR2 reads SVGAGI. The CDR3 coding sequence is TGTGCCAGCATCCCAACCGGACAGCTAAATCAGCCCCAGCATTTT. This gives the protein CASIPTGQLNQPQHF.

V gene TRBV27 combines with J gene TRBJ2-1; TRBD1 agrees at 7 bases. This CDR3 comprises 15 residues. V dropped 5 bases and J dropped 4; count of bases not matched to a gene: 8. Germline assignment: CDR1 MNHEY and CDR2 SMNVEV (reference sequence). CDR3 protein: CASSTTGEGYNEQFF. The DNA of the CDR3 is TGTGCCAGCAGTACAACAGGGGAAGGATACAATGAGCAGTTCTTC.

This clone was detected once. V is TRBV7-9 and J is TRBJ2-3; TRBD1 matches at 7 bases. Germline trimming cut 5 bases from V and 2 bases from J; bases unmatched to any gene: 7. Germline CDR1 and CDR2: SEHNR and FQNEAQ (reference sequence). This CDR3 comprises 15 residues. The chain's CDR3 is CASSLYEGATDTQYF. In DNA, the CDR3 is TGTGCCAGCAGCCTATATGAGGGGGCCACAGATACGCAGTATTTT.

The chain couples TRBV24-1 to TRBJ1-2; 8 bases map to TRBD1. Looked up from germline, CDR1 is KGHDR and CDR2 is SFDVKD. The junction had 6 bases not matched to a gene; V was cut back by 4 bases and J by 3 bases. The CDR3 has 15 residues. As DNA, the CDR3 is TGTGCCACCAGTGACCCCCGACAGGGGCACTATGGCTACACCTTC. Translated: CATSDPRQGHYGYTF.

The chain is built from TRBV6-2 or TRBV6-3 and TRBJ1-5; a weak D match, TRBD1 (5 bases). V lost 6 bases and J lost 0, with 30 bases in between. The CDR3 has 21 amino acids. CDR1 is MNHEY and CDR2 is SVGEGT in the germline V gene. CDR3 nucleotides: TGTGCCAGCAGCTTCATCCCAAATGGACACGGCTTCCCGATTAGCAATCAGCCCCAGCATTTT. It translates to CASSFIPNGHGFPISNQPQHF.

V and J are TRBV10-3 and TRBJ2-7, with 9 bases fitting TRBD1. Germline trimming cut 6 bases from V and 2 bases from J; bases unmatched to any gene: 2. Germline-derived CDR1 and CDR2 are ENHRY and SYGVKD. The CDR3 has 13 amino acids. In nucleotides, the CDR3 is TGTGCCATCAGGGACAGGGGTCCCTACGAGCAGTACTTC. Protein product: CAIRDRGPYEQYF.

Regarding this clone: This sample also contains other DNA sequences that code for the same CDR3. V is TRBV19 and J is TRBJ1-1; tentatively, D is TRBD1 (5 bases). In germline, CDR1 is LNHDA, CDR2 SQIVND (reference sequence). V was trimmed by 8 bases and J by 0 bases, leaving 7 bases between them. This CDR3 spans 12 amino acids. The CDR3 region is CASRGLNTEAFF. The CDR3 nucleotides are TGTGCCAGTCGGGGGTTGAACACTGAAGCTTTCTTT.

The V gene is TRBV21-1, the J gene TRBJ1-5; no check of the table's D call, TRBD1, against the DNA was made. TRBV21-1 is a pseudogene segment. This CDR3 contains 15 residues. The CDR3 is CASSERDRLNQPQHF. The CDR3 nucleotides are TGTGCCAGCAGCGAAAGGGACAGATTGAATCAGCCCCAGCATTTT.